Following are 11 T cell receptor beta chains from one sample sequenced in a study of OX40 agonist ivuxolimab in advanced cancers. The method was immunoSEQ multiplex PCR; TCRdb's version includes in-frame clones alone and lacks a portion of them. The repertoire holds 33,000 or so clones, with around 87% as singletons. Sequenced here: CD4+ or CD8+ T cells sorted from blood, sampled in a trial of the OX40 agonist ivuxolimab. The receptors here all came from an adult with an advanced solid tumor such as melanoma, head and neck, liver or kidney cancer.

This chain joins TRBV28 and TRBJ1-2, with 7 bases matching TRBD1. Trimming at V came to 10 bases and at J to 0 bases, leaving 14 bases not matched to a gene. The CDR3 has 16 amino acids. CDR1 is MDHEN, CDR2 SYDVKM, per germline. The CDR3 DNA sequence: TGTGCCATCGGAGGGGACAGAGATCATACTAACTATGGCTACACCTTC. It codes for CAIGGDRDHTNYGYTF.

The rearrangement links TRBV28 to TRBJ1-1; perhaps TRBD1 as D (6 bases). CDR1 MDHEN and CDR2 SYDVKM come from the germline V gene. V lost 5 bases, J lost 3 bases, and 10 bases lay in between. The CDR3 runs 13 residues. CDR3 region: CASSADSYTEAFF. CDR3 in DNA: TGTGCCAGCAGTGCGGACAGCTACACTGAAGCTTTCTTT.

CDR3 amino acids: CASSLDSGRRITGELFF. The CDR3 nucleotides read TGTGCCAGCAGCTTAGATAGCGGGAGAAGAATCACCGGGGAGCTGTTTTTT. This chain links TRBV5-4 with TRBJ2-2; 9 positions agree with TRBD2. Germline-derived CDR1 and CDR2 are SGHNT and YYREEE (reference sequence). This CDR3 is built from 17 residues. Trimming cost V 2 bases and J 4 bases; bases outside gene matches: 9.

This rearrangement joins TRBV7-9 to TRBJ2-7; 7 bases line up with TRBD1. V lost 5 bases, J lost 3 bases, and 7 bases stayed unmatched. Germline lookup yields CDR1 SEHNR and CDR2 FQNEAQ (reference sequence). There are 14 residues in the CDR3. Written as DNA, the CDR3 is TGTGCCAGCAGCGTCCCAGGGGGTGACTACGAGCAGTACTTC. Amino acid sequence: CASSVPGGDYEQYF.

The chain recombines TRBV6-6 with TRBJ2-3; the D gene is possibly TRBD2 (5 bases). CDR3 length: 15 residues. V was trimmed by 10 bases and J by 4 bases, leaving 21 bases between them. The germline gives CDR1 MNHNY, CDR2 SVGAGI (reference sequence). CDR3 region: CATSPAGFEADTQYF. The CDR3 DNA follows: TGTGCCACCTCCCCGGCGGGTTTTGAGGCAGATACGCAGTATTTT.

The chain carries TRBV28 and TRBJ1-5, with D unclear. V lost 8 bases and J 0 bases, leaving 5 bases between the germline ends. The CDR3 runs to 12 residues. The germline V gene encodes CDR1 MDHEN and CDR2 SYDVKM. The CDR3 DNA is TGTGCCAGCCAGGATAGCAATCAGCCCCAGCATTTT. This sequence encodes CASQDSNQPQHF.

This chain uses TRBV18 with TRBJ1-3, with D unresolved. Germline-derived CDR1 and CDR2 are KGHSH and LQKENI. Trimming removed 2 bases at V and 4 bases at J, with 15 bases between. The CDR3 has 16 amino acids. The DNA for the CDR3 is TGTGCCAGCTCACCAATTCAGGCTTCTGACGGAAACACCATATATTTT. This sequence encodes CASSPIQASDGNTIYF.

J is TRBJ1-2 and V is TRBV7-9, with no clear D. Per the germline V gene, CDR1 is SEHNR and CDR2 is FQNEAQ (reference sequence). V shed 4 bases and J shed 4 bases, with 13 bases lying between them. This CDR3 has 14 residues. CDR3 in DNA: TGTGCCAGCAGCTCATCGGACGGGGTCTATGGCTACACCTTC. Protein sequence: CASSSSDGVYGYTF.

In this sample, this clone turned up a few times. The rearrangement joins TRBV2 to TRBJ1-5; no clear D. The CDR3 covers 14 residues. Germline CDR1 reads SNHLY; CDR2 reads FYNNEI. V lost 2 bases, J lost 3 bases, and 8 bases lay in between. The CDR3 nucleotides read TGTGCCAGCAGTGAACCGGGAACCAATCAGCCCCAGCATTTT. Encoded protein: CASSEPGTNQPQHF.

The V call is TRBV6-6, the J call TRBJ1-1; 8 bases map to TRBD1. The germline V gene encodes CDR1 MNHNY and CDR2 SVGAGI (reference sequence). V dropped 6 bases and J dropped 4; count of bases not matched to a gene: 7. This CDR3 is built from 14 residues. The CDR3 DNA follows: TGTGCCAGCAGGTCAGGGGGCGATGGCACTGAAGCTTTCTTT. It codes for CASRSGGDGTEAFF.

On this clone itself: At one boundary the junction diverges from the germline segment, which might be a read error. The CDR3 reads CAIRGDSTQAFF. The CDR3 DNA is TGTGCCATCAGAGGGGACTCCACTCAAGCTTTCTTT. The chain has TRBV10-3 and TRBJ1-1; perhaps TRBD1 as D (5 bases). Germline values: CDR1 ENHRY, CDR2 SYGVKD. The CDR3 contains 12 residues.